These T cell receptor beta chains were read from a single sample in a study of blood T cell repertoires in COVID-19. Profiling relied on immunoSEQ multiplex PCR, and the TCRdb table lists in-frame clones only, not all of them. The sample yields about 170,000 clones, approximately 87% seen once. Sequencing was done on a sample of peripheral blood. The receptors here all came from a woman in her sixties or seventies with COVID-19, enrolled during active disease. The CDR3 runs from the conserved cysteine through the conserved F or W. D genes are given only for firm matches. Rows give clone size only sometimes, using once, few, many, or a class for an expanded clone.

V,size,D,J,DNA,CDR3
TRBV19,.,.,TRBJ1-5,TGTGCCAGTAGTAGTGCAACTTATAGCAATCAGCCCCAGCATTTT,CASSSATYSNQPQHF
TRBV7-9,.,.,TRBJ2-5,TGTGCCAGCAGCTTATTTGGCGGAGAGACCCAGTACTTC,CASSLFGGETQYF
TRBV6-2/TRBV6-3,.,TRBD1,TRBJ1-2,TGTGCCAGCAGTTACCCGGACAGGGTGATTGGAAATGGCTACACCTTC,CASSYPDRVIGNGYTF
TRBV24-1,.,TRBD2,TRBJ2-3,TGTGCCACCAGTGATCCTAGGACTAGCGGGTCGCGGGATACGCAGTATTTT,CATSDPRTSGSRDTQYF
TRBV30,.,.,TRBJ2-3,TGTGCCTGGAGCGCGGCAGGGGGGCGTGATATCACAGATACGCAGTATTTT,CAWSAAGGRDITDTQYF
TRBV19,.,TRBD1,TRBJ1-4,TGTGCCAGTAGTTTCGCCGGACAGGGGGCCCCCACAACTAATGAAAAACTGTTTTTT,CASSFAGQGAPTTNEKLFF
TRBV7-7,.,TRBD1,TRBJ2-5,TGTGCTAGCAGCTGGACGGACAGGGGGGCAGAGACCCAGTACTTC,CASSWTDRGAETQYF
TRBV11-2,.,TRBD2,TRBJ2-1,TGTGCCAGCAGGCTAGCGGGAGTAGGCAATGAGCAGTTCTTC,CASRLAGVGNEQFF
TRBV4-3,once,TRBD2,TRBJ2-1,TGCGCCAGCAGCCCTCGTCTAGCGGGAGGCTCCTACAATGAGCAGTTCTTC,CASSPRLAGGSYNEQFF
TRBV5-4,.,.,TRBJ1-2,TGTGCCAGCAGCACACCCGACACCGATCCCTATGGCTACACCTTC,CASSTPDTDPYGYTF
TRBV4-2,.,.,TRBJ1-2,TGTGCCAGCAGCCAAGATCATAGGGCAGGTCGGGGTGGCTACACCTTC,CASSQDHRAGRGGYTF
TRBV11-3,.,.,TRBJ1-6,TGTGCCAGCAGCTTGGACTTCGGATATAATTCACCCCTCCACTTT,CASSLDFGYNSPLHF
TRBV10-3,.,TRBD1,TRBJ1-4,TGTGCCACCAGACAGGGTGATGAAAAACTGTTTTTT,CATRQGDEKLFF
TRBV6-5,once,TRBD1,TRBJ1-1,TGTGCCAGCAGTTACCGGCAGGGGGCGAACACTGAAGCTTTCTTT,CASSYRQGANTEAFF
TRBV3-1/TRBV3-2,few,TRBD2,TRBJ2-1,TGTGCCAGCAGCCAAGTAGCGGGGGAGCAGTTCTTC,CASSQVAGEQFF
TRBV6-6,.,.,TRBJ1-2,TGTGCCAGCAGTTACTCCCAGGGTCCTACTAACTATGGCTACACCTTC,CASSYSQGPTNYGYTF
TRBV4-3,.,TRBD1,TRBJ1-2,TGCGCCAGCAGCTTGCGGACAGGGGGCGCAGGAAGCGGCTACACCTTC,CASSLRTGGAGSGYTF
TRBV5-4,.,TRBD1,TRBJ1-3,TGTGCCAGCAGCCCCGGGACAGGGCCCTCCGGCACTGGAAACACCATATATTTT,CASSPGTGPSGTGNTIYF
TRBV7-2,.,.,TRBJ1-1,TGTGCCAGCAGCCCCTTTCAGGTTGTGAACACTGAAGCTTTCTTT,CASSPFQVVNTEAFF
TRBV5-4,.,TRBD1,TRBJ1-1,TGTGCCAGCAGCTTGTTTGGACAGGGGACTGAAGCTTTCTTT,CASSLFGQGTEAFF
TRBV21-1,.,.,TRBJ1-2,TGTGCCAGCAGCAAAGCTACGGTCGCTCACTATGGCTACACCTTC,CASSKATVAHYGYTF
TRBV5-1,.,TRBD2,TRBJ2-3,TGCGCCAGCAGCCCTAGTTCAAGCGGGAACACAGATACGCAGTATTTT,CASSPSSSGNTDTQYF
TRBV18,.,.,TRBJ1-1,TGTGCCAGCTCCCCGGCAGCGAGCACTGAAGCTTTCTTT,CASSPAASTEAFF
TRBV12-3/TRBV12-4,.,TRBD2,TRBJ2-1,TGTGCCAGCAGTTTAATCGCGGGAGGGGATCCGTTCTTC,CASSLIAGGDPFF
TRBV10-3,.,TRBD2,TRBJ2-3,TGTGCCATCAGGGGACTAGCGGGAGGAGGTACAGATACGCAGTATTTT,CAIRGLAGGGTDTQYF
TRBV6-1,.,TRBD1,TRBJ1-2,TGTGCCAGCAGTGAAGCCAACAGGGGCTATGGCTACACCTTC,CASSEANRGYGYTF
TRBV4-2,.,.,TRBJ1-1,TGTGCCAGCAGCCACAAACAGGGGAACACTGAAGCTTTCTTT,CASSHKQGNTEAFF
TRBV7-2,.,.,TRBJ2-7,TGTGCCAGCAGCTTCCGGGTGTCCTACGAGCAGTACTTC,CASSFRVSYEQYF
TRBV28,.,TRBD1,TRBJ2-7,TGTGCCAGCAGCCCAGGGGGCGCGTACGAGCAGTACTTC,CASSPGGAYEQYF
TRBV9,.,.,TRBJ1-6,TGTGCCAGCAGCGTAGACATTTCACCCCTCCACTTT,CASSVDISPLHF
TRBV6-1,.,.,TRBJ2-1,TGTGCCAGCAGTGATACAGATTACAATGAGCAGTTCTTC,CASSDTDYNEQFF
TRBV30,.,.,TRBJ1-5,TGTGCCTGGAGTTCGGGCAGGGGTCAGCCCCAGCATTTT,CAWSSGRGQPQHF
TRBV2,.,.,TRBJ1-5,TGTGCCAGCAGTGACCCGGGGGGCAATCAGCCCCAGCATTTT,CASSDPGGNQPQHF
TRBV28,.,.,TRBJ2-5,TGTGCCAGCACACCAGGGTGGTTACAAGAGACCCAGTACTTC,CASTPGWLQETQYF
TRBV7-2,.,TRBD2,TRBJ2-7,TGTGCCAGCAGCTCGAGCGGGGGATTTTACGAGCAGTACTTC,CASSSSGGFYEQYF
TRBV20-1,.,TRBD2,TRBJ2-5,TGCAGTGCTAGTTGGGGCGGGAGTTATTCAGAGACCCAGTACTTC,CSASWGGSYSETQYF
TRBV5-6,.,.,TRBJ2-1,TGTGCCAGCAGCTTGCGACGCGGAGTTTACAATGAGCAGTTCTTC,CASSLRRGVYNEQFF
TRBV6-2/TRBV6-3,.,.,TRBJ2-7,TGTGCCAGCAGTTACTCCGGGGGACGTTCCTCCTACGAGCAGTACTTC,CASSYSGGRSSYEQYF
TRBV7-9,.,.,TRBJ2-7,TGTGCCAGTCAATATACGGACAGTCTATCCTACGAGCAGTACTTC,CASQYTDSLSYEQYF
TRBV2,.,.,TRBJ2-7,TGTGCCAGCAGTGAACAGGGTCAGTACGAGCAGTACTTC,CASSEQGQYEQYF
TRBV12-3/TRBV12-4,once,TRBD1,TRBJ1-5,TGTGCCAGCAGGGACAGGGGCAATCAGCCCCAGCATTTT,CASRDRGNQPQHF
TRBV29-1,.,TRBD1,TRBJ2-7,TGCAGCGTTGTTGGGACAGACTCCTACGAGCAGTACTTC,CSVVGTDSYEQYF
TRBV6-6,.,TRBD1,TRBJ1-2,TGTGCCAGCAGTTCCCTACAGACAGGGCCCTATGGCTACACCTTC,CASSSLQTGPYGYTF
TRBV2,.,TRBD1,TRBJ2-4,TGTGCCAGCAGTGTACAGGGGGCAATGGCCAAAAACATTCAGTACTTC,CASSVQGAMAKNIQYF
TRBV4-3,.,.,TRBJ2-2,TGCGCCAGCAGCCAATTACAGGAGTCGGCCTACACCGGGGAGCTGTTTTTT,CASSQLQESAYTGELFF
TRBV21-1,.,.,TRBJ2-2,TGTGCCAGCACACTACGGCTAGCGGAGGGTGGGAGGAACACCGGGGAGCTGTTTTTT,CASTLRLAEGGRNTGELFF